This is a list of T cell receptor beta chains from one sample in a study of beta chain features in type 1 diabetes. Produced via immunoSEQ multiplex PCR; TCRdb's table is partial and in-frame only. The data show a few hundred thousand clones, 10% to 15% seen once. Sequencing input: naive CD4+ T cells from blood. The receptors were gathered from a man in his late teens or twenties in good health. Both conserved end residues are part of each CDR3. D genes are given only for firm matches. Clone size, where shown, is once, few, many, or a class for clones that have expanded.

J	D	size	V	DNA	CDR3
TRBJ1-3	-	-	TRBV5-6	TGTGCCAGCAGCTCCGGAGGCTCTGGAAACACCATATATTTT	CASSSGGSGNTIYF
TRBJ2-1	TRBD2	-	TRBV11-2	TGTGCCAGCAGCTTAAATCCCTCAGCGGGAGTCTACAATGAGCAGTTCTTC	CASSLNPSAGVYNEQFF
TRBJ2-1	-	few	TRBV28	TGTGCCAGCAGTTTAAGTACGGGAGTCGTCTCTAGGTTCTTC	CASSLSTGVVSRFF
TRBJ2-5	TRBD1	-	TRBV7-2	TGTGCCAGCAGCCCGCAGACAGGGAGTATCAAAGAGACCCAGTACTTC	CASSPQTGSIKETQYF
TRBJ2-1	TRBD1	few	TRBV6-1	TGTGCCAGCAGGCGGGGGACAGGGCTTGTTGAGCAGTTCTTC	CASRRGTGLVEQFF
TRBJ1-5	-	-	TRBV6-6	TGTGCCAGCAGTTACCCCGCTAGAGGGGGTCAGCCCCAGCATTTT	CASSYPARGGQPQHF
TRBJ2-1	TRBD2	few	TRBV13	TGTGCCAGCAGCTTAGAGACTAGCGGGGTAAGAGGGTCAACAGATGAGCAGTTCTTC	CASSLETSGVRGSTDEQFF
TRBJ2-3	TRBD1	-	TRBV7-8	TGTGCCAGCAGCTTAGCTCTTGGTGGACAGGGGGCGGATACGCAGTATTTT	CASSLALGGQGADTQYF
TRBJ1-2	-	-	TRBV9	TGTGCCAGCAGCGTGGACAGAATTGGCTACACCTTC	CASSVDRIGYTF
TRBJ2-7	-	few	TRBV5-4	TGTGCCAGCAGCTTGGACGTTGGCAGCGTCGGATACGAGCAGTACTTC	CASSLDVGSVGYEQYF
TRBJ2-6	-	-	TRBV4-2	TGTGCCAGCAGCCAAAGCGGAAGCTCTGGGGCCAACGTCCTGACTTTC	CASSQSGSSGANVLTF
TRBJ1-6	TRBD1	-	TRBV11-2	TGTGCCAGCAGCTTAGGTGGACAGGGCTATAATTCACCCCTCCACTTT	CASSLGGQGYNSPLHF
TRBJ2-3	-	few	TRBV30	TGTGCCTGGAGTGTATCTAGTTGGGCAGATACGCAGTATTTT	CAWSVSSWADTQYF